Here is one T cell receptor beta chain with its context. Its antigen is still unknown. This PCR relied on a set of 60 Vbeta primers and 13 Jbeta primers. Assay: immunoSEQ multiplex PCR; the TCRdb copy retains only in-frame clones and omits some. The table lists 65,000 to 75,000 clones, roughly 72% of them singletons. This sample is drawn from a study of cytomegalovirus exposure and HLA in healthy donors. CDR3 length equals 17 residues. The J segment lost 5 bases and the V segment lost 5 bases, leaving 17 bases of the junction unmatched. The germline gives CDR1 SEHNR, CDR2 FQNEAQ (reference sequence). Regarding the study as a whole: A later analysis reported that several of the most significant clusters appeared to be linked to common viral pathogens, among them Epstein-Barr virus.

The material sequenced was PBMCs. The receptor was derived from a middle-aged man in good health and CMV-seronegative. This chain connects TRBV7-9 to TRBJ1-2; 7 positions agree with TRBD1. The DNA for the CDR3 is TGTGCCAGCAGCCCAGGGGGGACATTCAATAGGGATTATGGCTACACCTTC. The encoded protein is CASSPGGTFNRDYGYTF.